This T cell receptor beta chain comes out of a study of blood T cell repertoires in COVID-19. Overall study context: Material from acute and convalescent COVID-19 was sourced from the United States, Italy and Spain.

The protocol was immunoSEQ multiplex PCR, while the TCRdb copy is restricted to in-frame clones and leaves out a portion. The sample holds about 160,000 clones, approximately 90% seen once. Trimming stripped 3 bases from V and 10 bases from J, with 10 bases between. The CDR3 covers 13 residues. Germline V lookup: CDR1 KGHSH, CDR2 LQKENI. This clone was counted a single time. V and J are TRBV18 and TRBJ1-6; D might be TRBD1 (5 bases). Sample: peripheral blood. This clonotype was sampled from a man younger than 30 with acute or convalescent COVID-19. The CDR3 here is CASSPSGGSPLHF. The CDR3 region has the DNA TGTGCCAGCTCACCGTCGGGGGGGTCACCCCTCCACTTT. Together with reference TRBV18 and TRBJ1-6, the CDR3 gives the full variable domain: NAGVMQNPRHLVRRRGQEARLRCSPMKGHSHVYWYRQLPEEGLKFMVYLQKENIIDESGMPKERFSAEFPKEGPSILRIQQVVRGDSAAYFCASSPSGGSPLHFGNGTRLTVT.